The source of this T cell receptor beta chain is a study of blood T cell repertoires in COVID-19. Turning to the study itself: Donors in the United States, Italy and Spain gave samples during acute or convalescent COVID-19.

V was trimmed by 8 bases and J by 0 bases, leaving 11 bases between them. Germline V gene data show CDR1 as SNHLY and CDR2 as FYNNEI. The length of the CDR3 is 15 residues. The assay was immunoSEQ multiplex PCR, and TCRdb's table has in-frame clones only and misses some. The table records around 140,000 clones, 77% of them present only once. V is TRBV2 and J is TRBJ1-6; no firm D call. The clonotype comes from a woman between 50 and 59 years old with active or convalescent COVID-19. Material: peripheral blood. Here the CDR3 reads CASGVLSSYNSPLHF. CDR3 in DNA: TGTGCCAGCGGAGTCTTAAGCTCCTATAATTCACCCCTCCACTTT.